Following are 6 T cell receptor beta chains from one sample sequenced in a study of beta chain features in type 1 diabetes. Notes on the study in general: Significant though moderate, a shortening of TCRB CDR3s appeared in all four CD4+ subsets of Type 1 diabetes patients.

cDNA synthesis used the whole RNA isolate, giving expressed TCRB sequences. The table came from immunoSEQ multiplex PCR; TCRdb's copy has only in-frame clones and leaves some out. Among about 160,000 clones listed, about 8.1% were seen once. These receptors are not linked to any known antigen. Sequenced material: central memory CD4+ T cells from blood. All receptors derive from a woman aged 18 to 35 with type 1 diabetes.

This clone came up a few times. This chain uses TRBV6-5 with TRBJ2-7, with D possibly matching TRBD2 (5 bases). CDR3 length equals 13 residues. Germline lookup yields CDR1 MNHEY and CDR2 SVGAGI. V lost 6 bases to trimming and J lost 3 bases, with 12 bases between them. As DNA, the CDR3 is TGTGCCAGCAGGGACTTGACGGGCTACGAGCAGTACTTC. Its translation is CASRDLTGYEQYF.

This clone appeared a few times. This chain links TRBV6-1 with TRBJ2-5; the match to TRBD2 covers 7 bases. Trimming at V came to 0 bases and at J to 2 bases, leaving 3 bases not matched to a gene. The CDR3 sequence is 15 residues long. CDR1 is MNHNS and CDR2 is SASEGT in the germline V gene. The CDR3 coding sequence is TGTGCCAGCAGTGAAGCGAACGGGGGGCAAGAGACCCAGTACTTC. Its protein is CASSEANGGQETQYF.

This clone was counted between two and nine times. An end of the junction does not agree with germline; a read error may underlie this. This chain joins TRBV5-6 and TRBJ2-1, with TRBD2 identical over 8 bases. The CDR3 consists of 12 residues. The germline gives CDR1 SGHDT, CDR2 YYEEEE. The CDR3 coding sequence is TGTGCCAGCAGCTTGCTCCCGGGACTAGAGGTCTTC. This encodes CASSLLPGLEVF.

This clone has a handful of counts. The rearrangement links TRBV11-2 to TRBJ2-7; 12 bases map to TRBD2. With V trimmed by 5 bases and J by 6 bases, 8 bases remained unmatched. Germline values: CDR1 SGHAT, CDR2 FQNNGV. The CDR3 contains 15 residues. CDR3 amino acids: CASSHRLAGAPEQYF. The DNA of the CDR3 is TGTGCCAGCAGCCACAGACTAGCGGGAGCCCCCGAGCAGTACTTC.

This clone was observed a handful of times. V usage is TRBV23-1 and J usage is TRBJ2-1; unclear D gene. TRBV23-1 is given ORF status, its function remaining uncertain. The CDR3 runs 15 residues. V lost 7 bases and J 5 bases, leaving 18 bases between the germline ends. The CDR3 sequence is CASTTRYGFDNEQFF. DNA of the CDR3: TGCGCCAGCACCACGCGTTATGGTTTCGACAATGAGCAGTTCTTC.

This clone was seen a few times. The rearrangement joins TRBV5-4 to TRBJ2-2; D not resolved. The CDR3 consists of 14 residues. V lost 0 bases, J lost 1 base, and 4 bases lay in between. Germline V gene lookup returns CDR1 SGHNT and CDR2 YYREEE (reference sequence). This chain's CDR3 is CASSLARNTGELFF. Here the CDR3 DNA reads TGTGCCAGCAGCTTGGCTAGGAACACCGGGGAGCTGTTTTTT.